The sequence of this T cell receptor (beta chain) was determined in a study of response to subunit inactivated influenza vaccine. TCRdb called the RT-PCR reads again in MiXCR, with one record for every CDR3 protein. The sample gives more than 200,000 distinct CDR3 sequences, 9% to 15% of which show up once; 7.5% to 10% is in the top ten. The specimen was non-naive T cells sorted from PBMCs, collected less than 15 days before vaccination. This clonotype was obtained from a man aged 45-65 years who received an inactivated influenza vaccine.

The DNA of the CDR3 is TGTGCCAGCAGCTCCGGTTTTGGAGCTTCAGATACGCAGTATTTT. Translated: CASSSGFGASDTQYF. The genes are TRBV6-4 and TRBJ2-3; D unclear. This CDR3 comprises 15 residues. Germline V gene sequence: CDR1 MRHNA, CDR2 SNTAGT. V lost 6 bases, J lost 4 bases, and 17 bases lay in between.